The next 4 T cell receptor beta chains were all read from a single sample in a study of shared clonotypes between healthy human individuals. Naive CD8 populations comprised CD45RO-negative cells positively selected for CCR7, excluding terminally differentiated effector memory CD45RA+ cells. Repertoires were generated with immunoSEQ multiplex PCR, while TCRdb's copy carries only in-frame clones and drops some. The sample holds approximately 840,000 clones, about 96% seen once. The sequenced sample was naive CD8+ T cells sorted from blood. Receptor source: a man in his thirties or forties in good health.

V and J are TRBV27 and TRBJ2-7; 7 bases are shared with TRBD2. CDR1 MNHEY and CDR2 SMNVEV come from the germline V gene (reference sequence). Losses at the gene ends were 7 bases for V and 1 base for J; bases not matched to a gene: 10. This CDR3 has 15 amino acids. The CDR3 DNA reads TGTGCCAGCACGGGGAGGGTAGCGGGTTCCTACGAGCAGTACTTC. As protein: CASTGRVAGSYEQYF.

This chain links TRBV6-6 with TRBJ2-1; no clear D. Trimming left V 6 bases short and J 6 bases short, with 9 bases between. The CDR3 contains 12 residues. Germline lookup yields CDR1 MNHNY and CDR2 SVGAGI (reference sequence). The CDR3 nucleotides read TGTGCCAGCAGACCGACCACCAATGAGCAGTTCTTC. Its translation is CASRPTTNEQFF.

CDR3 bases: TGTGCCTGGTCCTCCGGGACTAGCGCCTACGAGCAGTACTTC. This sequence encodes CAWSSGTSAYEQYF. The chain links TRBV30 to TRBJ2-7, with 10 positions matching TRBD2. Germline assignment: CDR1 GTSNPN and CDR2 SVGIG (reference sequence). The CDR3 is made up of 14 amino acids. The V segment lost 5 bases and the J segment 2 bases; nucleotides outside the gene matches: 6.

The V call is TRBV15, the J call TRBJ2-7; possibly TRBD1 or TRBD2 for D (5 bases each). CDR1 is LNHNV, CDR2 YYDKDF, per germline (reference sequence). V gave up 3 bases and J gave up 1 base, with 19 bases separating them. The CDR3 contains 17 residues. CDR3 DNA sequence: TGTGCCACCAGCAGTCTCCCGTGGGGAGACAGATCCTACGAGCAGTACTTC. This gives the protein CATSSLPWGDRSYEQYF. Looking up the rest from reference TRBV15 and TRBJ2-7 gives the full variable domain: DAMVIQNPRYQVTQFGKPVTLSCSQTLNHNVMYWYQQKSSQAPKLLFHYYDKDFNNEADTPDNFQSRRPNTSFCFLDIRSPGLGDTAMYLCATSSLPWGDRSYEQYFGPGTRLTVT.